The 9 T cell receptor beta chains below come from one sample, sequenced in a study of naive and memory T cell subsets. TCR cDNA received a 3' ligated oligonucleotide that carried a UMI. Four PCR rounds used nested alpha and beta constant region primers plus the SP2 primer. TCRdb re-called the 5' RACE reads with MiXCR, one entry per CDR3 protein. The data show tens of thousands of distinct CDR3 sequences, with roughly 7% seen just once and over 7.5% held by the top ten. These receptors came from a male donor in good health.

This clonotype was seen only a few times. Written as DNA, the CDR3 is TGTGCCAGTAGGCCAGACTATCAGGGTCTTTCGTTCTTC. Translation: CASRPDYQGLSFF. The gene calls are TRBV19 and TRBJ2-1; D may correspond to TRBD1 or TRBD2 (5 bases each). The CDR3 totals 13 residues. From germline, CDR1 is LNHDA and CDR2 SQIVND (reference sequence). V was clipped by 6 bases and J by 15 bases, with 21 bases between them.

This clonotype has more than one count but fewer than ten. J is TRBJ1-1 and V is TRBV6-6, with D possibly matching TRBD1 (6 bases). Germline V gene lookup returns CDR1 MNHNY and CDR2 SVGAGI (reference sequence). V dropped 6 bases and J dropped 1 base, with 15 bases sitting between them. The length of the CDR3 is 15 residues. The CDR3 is CASRPPGQENTEAFF. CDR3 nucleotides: TGTGCCAGCAGACCCCCGGGACAAGAGAACACTGAAGCTTTCTTT.

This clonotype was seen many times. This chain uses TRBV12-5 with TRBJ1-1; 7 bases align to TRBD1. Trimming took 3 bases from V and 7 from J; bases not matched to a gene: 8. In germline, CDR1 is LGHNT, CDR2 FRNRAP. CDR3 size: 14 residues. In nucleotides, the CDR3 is TGTGCTAGTGGTTTCACAACAGGGGTGGTTGAAGCTTTCTTT. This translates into CASGFTTGVVEAFF.

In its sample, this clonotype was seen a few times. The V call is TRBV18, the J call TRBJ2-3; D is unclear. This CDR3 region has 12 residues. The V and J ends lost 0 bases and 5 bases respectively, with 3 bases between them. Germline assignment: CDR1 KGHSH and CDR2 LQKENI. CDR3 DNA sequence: TGTGCCAGCTCACCACCGGGAGATACGCAGTATTTT. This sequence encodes CASSPPGDTQYF.

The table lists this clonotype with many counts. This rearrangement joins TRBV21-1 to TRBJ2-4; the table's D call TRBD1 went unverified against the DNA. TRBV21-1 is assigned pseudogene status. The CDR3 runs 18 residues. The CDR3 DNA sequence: TGTGCCAGCAGCAAAGTGGATCCCCGGGCAGACTCCAAAAACATTCAGTACTTC. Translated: CASSKVDPRADSKNIQYF.

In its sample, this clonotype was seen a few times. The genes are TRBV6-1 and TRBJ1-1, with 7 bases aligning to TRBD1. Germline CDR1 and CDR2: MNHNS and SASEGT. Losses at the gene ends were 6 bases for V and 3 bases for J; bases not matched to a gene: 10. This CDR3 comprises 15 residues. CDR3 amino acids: CASSSNQQGHTEAFF. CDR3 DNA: TGTGCCAGCAGCTCCAACCAACAGGGGCACACTGAAGCTTTCTTT.

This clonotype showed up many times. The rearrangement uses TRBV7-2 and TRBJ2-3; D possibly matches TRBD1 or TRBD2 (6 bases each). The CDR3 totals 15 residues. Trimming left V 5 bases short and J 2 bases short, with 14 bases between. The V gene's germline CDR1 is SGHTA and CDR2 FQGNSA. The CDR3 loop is CASSHRGRVTDTQYF. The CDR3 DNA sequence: TGTGCCAGCAGCCACCGGGGGCGGGTCACAGATACGCAGTATTTT.

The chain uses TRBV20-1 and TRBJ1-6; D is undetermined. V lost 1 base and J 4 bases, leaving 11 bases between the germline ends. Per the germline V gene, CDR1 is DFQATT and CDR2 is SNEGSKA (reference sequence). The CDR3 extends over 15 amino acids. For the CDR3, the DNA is TGCAGTGCTAGAGCACTGGAACAGTATAATTCACCCCTCCACTTT. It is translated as CSARALEQYNSPLHF.

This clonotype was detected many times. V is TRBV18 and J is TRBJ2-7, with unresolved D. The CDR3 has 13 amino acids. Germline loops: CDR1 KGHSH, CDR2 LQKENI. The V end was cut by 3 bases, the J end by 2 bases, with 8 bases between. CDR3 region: CASSPEDTYEQYF. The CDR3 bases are TGTGCCAGCTCACCGGAAGATACCTACGAGCAGTACTTC.